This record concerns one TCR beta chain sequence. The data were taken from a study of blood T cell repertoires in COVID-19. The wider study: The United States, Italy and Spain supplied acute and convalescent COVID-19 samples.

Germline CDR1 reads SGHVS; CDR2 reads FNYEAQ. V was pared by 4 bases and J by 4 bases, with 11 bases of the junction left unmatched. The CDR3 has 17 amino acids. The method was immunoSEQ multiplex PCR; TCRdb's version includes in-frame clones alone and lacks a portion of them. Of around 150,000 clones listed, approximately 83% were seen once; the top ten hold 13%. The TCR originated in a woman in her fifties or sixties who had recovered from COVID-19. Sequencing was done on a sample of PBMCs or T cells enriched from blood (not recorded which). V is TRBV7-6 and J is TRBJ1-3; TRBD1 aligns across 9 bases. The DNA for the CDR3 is TGTGCCAGCAGCTCCCGCCCGGGACAGGGAGGAGGAAACACCATATATTTT. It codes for CASSSRPGQGGGNTIYF. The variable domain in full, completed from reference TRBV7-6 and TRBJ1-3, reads GAGVSQSPRYKVTKRGQDVALRCDPISGHVSLYWYRQALGQGPEFLTYFNYEAQQDKSGLPNDRFSAERPEGSISTLTIQRTEQRDSAMYRCASSSRPGQGGGNTIYFGEGSWLTVV.